One T cell receptor (beta chain) is described in this entry. This clonotype came up a few times. Its cognate antigen has yet to be identified. Base qualities were left out, and no much larger clone turns up one base away. The instrument was an Illumina NovaSeq 6000. Using 5'RACE with constant-segment primers, TCRalpha and TCRbeta cDNA libraries were constructed, with sample barcodes and unique molecular identifiers added in the process. RNA was extracted from every sample with Trizol reagent. The libraries were amplified in two PCR steps, and the second step added a second sample barcode and Illumina TruSeq adapters. Sequencing of the libraries was done on an Illumina NovaSeq, producing 2 x 150 bp paired-end reads. Processing in the source paper ran as follows. The reads were demultiplexed and collapsed into UMI-guided consensus sequences using migec v1.2.7. Using mixcr v2.1.11, UMI consensuses were aligned to TRA and TRB V and J templates and then assembled into clonotypes. Expanded or contracted clonotypes were those called significant by both edgeR and NoisET, with noise models trained on biological replicates. edgeR calls used a false discovery rate-adjusted p below 0.01 and a log2 fold-change threshold of 1. As an exploratory analysis of dynamics, PCA with hierarchical clustering was applied to max-normalized trajectories of the 1000 most abundant clonotypes. Each responding clone was given a CD4 or CD8 phenotype based on the CD4+ and CD8+ repertoires, which had been sequenced separately. TCRdb reprocessed the public reads (quality trimming at Q25 with fastp, clone calling with MiXCR) and kept in-frame beta chains. Identical CDR3 proteins give one entry, which carries the most common genes and DNA. The V and J calls come from TCRdb's annotation, not from the publication. This sample gives more than 150,000 distinct CDR3 sequences in total; about 18% of them show up just once. 3.9% of the sample comes from the top ten.

This entry is derived from a study of T-cell memory formation after mild COVID-19 (dated by TCRdb to 2020 to 2022). Turning to the overall study: TCR sequence clusters from the two donors were largely donor specific. In a couple of donors, T-cell clones that expanded and contracted after mild COVID-19 were tracked by sequencing TCRalpha and TCRbeta repertoires over time. The cohort comprised two young, previously healthy adult volunteers, one female and one male. General conclusions and limits of the study: Contracting CD4+ clones were found mainly in CM and EM memory subsets, while CD8+ clones were enriched in EMRA. SARS-CoV-2 specificity was not confirmed for the second-wave clones peaking on day 37. Clones that contracted from day 15 to 85 showed balanced CD4/CD8 phenotypes, whereas a second wave of clones that expanded from day 15 to 37 leaned towards CD4+. The detection of some responding clones in pre-infection memory suggests that pre-existing cross-reactive memory T cells joined the SARS-CoV-2 response. Only two mild cases were covered by the study, and larger cohorts that include severe cases with pre-infection samples were considered necessary.

The CDR3 covers 14 residues, taking in both the cysteine and the phenylalanine. Here the CDR3 DNA is all that survives: 42 bases in frame from base 1. CDR1 MNHEY and CDR2 SVGAGI are derived from the germline V gene. Deletion took 3 bases off V and 1 base off J, with a span of 9 bases between the germline ends. Ficoll-Paque density gradient centrifugation was used to isolate PBMCs. The TCR was taken from a man younger than 35 who had mild COVID-19 (a few samples of this study predate the infection). The sample titles of this study are shuffled in the database, so cell type and time point are left out; the donor was told from shared clones. The sample consisted of PBMCs or a T cell subset sorted from them (not recorded which). This sequence uses TRBV6-5 and TRBJ1-1; a confident D gene designation cannot be given. This receptor carries the CDR3 CASSYQIANTEAFF. The nucleotide sequence reads as follows: TGTGCCAGCAGTTATCAGATCGCGAACACTGAAGCTTTCTTT.